This TCR beta chain was sequenced in a study of blood T cell repertoires in COVID-19 (TCRdb year 2020). With regard to the full study: Samples from collaborators originated in the United States, Italy and Spain and spanned both the acute and convalescent phases of COVID-19. The material from the prospective study consisted of cDNA or gDNA derived from T cells, B-cell-depleted T cells, or PBMCs. Subjects who had been exposed to COVID-19, were actively infected with it, or had recovered from it provided the deeply sampled blood TCRbeta repertoires that made up the dataset. The repertoires were made available in a free public database intended to serve as a resource for research on the immune response to SARS-CoV-2. Samples were obtained from the ongoing ImmuneRACE study (first 160 participants) and from over a thousand subjects provided by 6 global collaborators. Nearly every sample came with metadata listing a de-identified subject ID, COVID-19 status, age in years and sex. Where available, HLA class I and class II types were taken from metadata supplied by the sample provider and were not determined by assay-based typing. Beyond this particular receptor, the publication reports: The quantity of clinical and demographic metadata differed by source and by participant and was supplied without curation.

In Seattle, one collaborating source enrolled patients while the infection was active and tracked those patients longitudinally over the course of disease. The collaborating institutions used their own protocols to collect whole blood in K2EDTA tubes. For TCRbeta analysis, collaborators shipped samples as frozen whole blood, isolated PBMCs, or DNA extracted from either of those sample types. The immunoSEQ Assay, a bias-controlled multiplex PCR, was used to amplify TCRbeta CDR3 regions from genomic DNA. As for the original processing: Nucleated cell counts per sample were estimated from amplification of reference gene primers within the assay. To quantify the absolute abundance of each unique TCRbeta CDR3 rearrangement, sequence reads were collapsed and filtered. Productive Simpson clonality was computed per sample as the square root of Simpson's diversity index over productive rearrangements. The source is immuneACCESS, and TCRdb retained only in-frame sequences with V and J called. Part of the clones is not carried over; for the studies checked, unresolved V genes explain less than half of this, and the remainder is unexplained. The V and J calls and clone size come from that table; D and trimming were worked out from the DNA. Recorded for this sample are about 390,000 clones; 70% to 90% of them occurred a single time. Clones ranked in the top ten supply approximately 2.5% of the sample.

CDR1 and CDR2 (SNHLY, FYNNEI) derive from the germline V gene. The CDR3 has 14 amino acids, counting the end cysteine and phenylalanine. The retained sequence is limited to the CDR3, 42 bases, with the frame set at the first base. Trimming takes 3 bases off V and 8 bases off J; junction bases not matched to a gene: 9. A word on this clone: Its antigen is still unknown. Within one base of it there is no much larger clone, and no base qualities were kept.

The sequence derives from an older woman with COVID-19, enrolled during active disease. The sample was peripheral blood. The chain links TRBV2 with TRBJ1-2, with 7 middle bases fitting TRBD1. The CDR3 here reads CASSDNNRGGGYTF. In nucleotide form, the sequence is TGTGCCAGCAGTGACAATAACAGGGGTGGAGGCTACACCTTC.